The 19 T cell receptor beta chains below come from one sample, sequenced in a study of blood T cell repertoires in COVID-19. Libraries were prepared by immunoSEQ multiplex PCR; TCRdb keeps only in-frame clonotypes and omits some of them. Here the sample spans 150,000 to 200,000 clones, around 82% being singletons. Sequences were obtained from peripheral blood. These receptors were collected from a man between 65 and 85 years old with active or convalescent COVID-19.

This clone was detected only a few times. This chain joins TRBV10-1 and TRBJ1-1; D uncertain. CDR1 and CDR2 from the germline V gene are WNHNN and SYGVQD (reference sequence). The CDR3 length is 14 residues. Trimming took off 3 bases at V and 4 bases at J, with 12 bases between the two ends. CDR3 DNA sequence: TGCGCCAGCAGTGACGGTTCTTCGGGCACTGAAGCTTTCTTT. Translating it yields CASSDGSSGTEAFF.

The chain joins TRBV7-2 to TRBJ1-5; D is undetermined. The length of the CDR3 is 13 residues. Trimming removed 5 bases at V and 4 bases at J, with 9 bases between. Germline V gene lookup returns CDR1 SGHTA and CDR2 FQGNSA. As DNA, the CDR3 is TGTGCCAGCAGCAATAGATGGAATCAGCCCCAGCATTTT. This encodes CASSNRWNQPQHF.

The gene calls are TRBV28 and TRBJ1-1; 9 bases are shared with TRBD1. Germline values: CDR1 MDHEN, CDR2 SYDVKM. The V and J ends lost 5 bases and 5 bases, in that order; junction bases with no gene match: 12. The CDR3 spans 16 residues. The CDR3 nucleotides are TGTGCCAGCAGTCCCGCTCCGGGACAGGGAGGTACTGAAGCTTTCTTT. Encoded protein: CASSPAPGQGGTEAFF.

The chain carries TRBV10-3 and TRBJ1-6; D is perhaps TRBD1 (6 bases). The CDR3 length is 15 residues. Germline CDR1 ENHRY, CDR2 SYGVKD. Trimming took off 7 bases at V and 8 bases at J, with 18 bases between the two ends. As DNA, the CDR3 is TGTGCCATCACTCCAGGGGCCCGAAGGGATTCACCCCTCCACTTT. Its translation: CAITPGARRDSPLHF.

This chain uses TRBV28 with TRBJ1-1; the match to TRBD1 covers 9 bases. Germline V gene sequence: CDR1 MDHEN, CDR2 SYDVKM. The ends lost 7 bases at V and 3 bases at J; junction bases unmatched: 6. The CDR3 contains 14 residues. The CDR3 bases are TGTGCCAGCACAACAGGGGGCTGGGACACTGAAGCTTTCTTT. Translated, it gives CASTTGGWDTEAFF. Full variable domain (remainder filled in from reference TRBV28 and TRBJ1-1): DVKVTQSSRYLVKRTGEKVFLECVQDMDHENMFWYRQDPGLGLRLIYFSYDVKMKEKGDIPEGYSVSREKKERFSLILESASTNQTSMYLCASTTGGWDTEAFFGQGTRLTVV.

The genes are TRBV7-2 and TRBJ1-6, with D perhaps TRBD1 (5 bases). This CDR3 contains 17 residues. V dropped 4 bases and J dropped 4 bases, with 17 bases sitting between them. Per the germline V gene, CDR1 is SGHTA and CDR2 is FQGNSA. CDR3 DNA sequence: TGTGCCAGCAGCTCCCTGCGGGGGAGGGTTTATAATTCACCCCTCCACTTT. This translates into CASSSLRGRVYNSPLHF. Combining the CDR3 with reference TRBV7-2 and TRBJ1-6 gives the whole variable domain GAGVSQSPSNKVTEKGKDVELRCDPISGHTALYWYRQSLGQGLEFLIYFQGNSAPDKSGLPSDRFSAERTGGSVSTLTIQRTQQEDSAVYLCASSSLRGRVYNSPLHFGNGTRLTVT.

The chain uses TRBV5-4 and TRBJ2-6, with D possibly TRBD2 on 5 matching bases. This CDR3 comprises 15 residues. V lost 3 bases and J lost 0, with 7 bases in between. The germline V gene has CDR1 SGHNT and CDR2 YYREEE (reference sequence). CDR3 bases: TGTGCCAGCAGCTCGGGAAACTCTGGGGCCAACGTCCTGACTTTC. Its translation is CASSSGNSGANVLTF.

This clone came up once. This chain uses TRBV28 with TRBJ2-4, with TRBD1 identical over 9 bases. With 5 bases clipped from V and 0 bases from J, the junction kept 8 bases outside the gene matches. This CDR3 contains 17 residues. Germline V gives CDR1 MDHEN, CDR2 SYDVKM. The CDR3: CASSKSGTGLAKNIQYF. Here the CDR3 DNA reads TGTGCCAGCAGTAAATCCGGGACAGGGCTAGCCAAAAACATTCAGTACTTC.

V usage is TRBV4-3 and J usage is TRBJ1-6; D ambiguous. The CDR3 is made up of 16 amino acids. The germline V gene encodes CDR1 LGHNA and CDR2 YSLEER. Trimming removed 4 bases from V and 0 bases from J, with 10 bases in between. CDR3 loop: CASSRSTSSYNSPLHF. Here the CDR3 DNA reads TGCGCCAGCAGCCGTAGTACTAGCTCCTATAATTCACCCCTCCACTTT.

The CDR3 DNA follows: TGTGCCAGCAGTCAGACCCGGGACAGGGGATCCTACGAGCAGTACTTC. It specifies CASSQTRDRGSYEQYF. The chain couples TRBV5-8 to TRBJ2-7; 10 bases are a match to TRBD1. The CDR3 length is 16 residues. V lost 5 bases and J lost 1; bases outside the gene matches: 9. The V gene's germline CDR1 is SGHTS and CDR2 YDEGEE.

The rearrangement joins TRBV2 to TRBJ2-1; TRBD2 aligns across 7 bases. The CDR3 is made up of 13 amino acids. The V gene's germline CDR1 is SNHLY and CDR2 FYNNEI. V lost 6 bases, J lost 5 bases, and 4 bases stayed unmatched. In DNA form, the CDR3 reads TGTGCCAGCAGGGGGGGGAGCGACAATGAGCAGTTCTTC. The encoded protein is CASRGGSDNEQFF.

This clone was counted once. The rearrangement uses TRBV18 and TRBJ1-2; the D is unclear. The V and J ends lost 3 bases and 5 bases respectively, with 13 bases between them. This CDR3 spans 14 amino acids. From germline, CDR1 is KGHSH and CDR2 LQKENI. The CDR3 bases are TGTGCCAGCTCACCGAGGGCGGTGGGATATGGCTACACCTTC. It specifies CASSPRAVGYGYTF.

This sequence joins TRBV28 and TRBJ2-7, with 7 nucleotides matching TRBD1. The V segment lost 6 bases and the J segment 0 bases; nucleotides outside the gene matches: 5. The CDR3 extends over 14 amino acids. CDR1 is MDHEN and CDR2 is SYDVKM in the germline V gene. The DNA of the CDR3 is TGTGCCAGCAGAAGGGACAGCGGCTCCTACGAGCAGTACTTC. Translated: CASRRDSGSYEQYF.

CDR3 bases: TGTGCCAGCAGCCCTCAACGGGGTAAACTGTTTTTT. Amino acid sequence: CASSPQRGKLFF. The chain links TRBV28 to TRBJ1-4; no definite D call. This CDR3 is built from 12 residues. The germline V gene encodes CDR1 MDHEN and CDR2 SYDVKM. Trimming took off 6 bases at V and 11 bases at J, with 13 bases between the two ends.

The V gene is TRBV5-4, the J gene TRBJ1-4; 7 bases are shared with TRBD1. CDR1 and CDR2 from the germline V gene are SGHNT and YYREEE (reference sequence). The CDR3 loop spans 13 amino acids. Trimming at V came to 4 bases and at J to 8 bases, leaving 5 bases not matched to a gene. The CDR3 coding sequence is TGTGCCAGCAGCGCGGACAGGCACGAAAAACTGTTTTTT. Translation gives CASSADRHEKLFF.

This clone occurred once. The V and J genes are TRBV19 and TRBJ2-2; D might be TRBD2 (6 bases). This CDR3 comprises 14 residues. V was clipped by 9 bases and J by 8 bases, with 19 bases between them. From germline, CDR1 is LNHDA and CDR2 SQIVND (reference sequence). CDR3: CASTFGGVRGELFF. The CDR3 DNA follows: TGTGCCAGCACCTTCGGGGGAGTACGAGGGGAGCTGTTTTTT.

This chain connects TRBV30 to TRBJ2-7; 7 bases are a match to TRBD2. This CDR3 spans 13 amino acids. Germline V lookup: CDR1 GTSNPN, CDR2 SVGIG (reference sequence). J was trimmed by 2 bases and V by 1 base; bases with no gene match: 2. The CDR3, as DNA: TGTGCCTGGAGTGGGGCGGGAGCCTACGAGCAGTACTTC. This encodes CAWSGAGAYEQYF.

The chain carries TRBV6-5 and TRBJ1-5, with 8 bases fitting TRBD1. The V gene end was trimmed by 6 bases and the J gene end by 7 bases; junction bases not matched to a gene: 5. CDR1 and CDR2 (germline): MNHEY, SVGAGI. This CDR3 comprises 13 residues. The CDR3 sequence: CASRGTGRQPQHF. CDR3 in DNA: TGTGCCAGCAGGGGGACAGGCCGACAGCCCCAGCATTTT.

This clone showed up just a few times. J is TRBJ1-5 and V is TRBV6-5, with 8 bases matching TRBD1. Per germline, CDR1 MNHEY and CDR2 SVGAGI. J lost 6 bases, V lost 4 bases, and 2 bases had no gene match. The CDR3 loop spans 13 amino acids. The CDR3 DNA reads as TGTGCCAGCAGTTGGGACAGGAGTCAGCCCCAGCATTTT. It codes for CASSWDRSQPQHF.